These T cell receptor beta chains were read from a single sample in a study of shared clonotypes between healthy human individuals. Using immunoSEQ multiplex PCR, the repertoire was profiled, and TCRdb retains in-frame clones only, with some absent. The table records hundreds of thousands of clones, around 96% of them present only once. Sequencing used naive CD8+ T cells sorted from blood. Source of these receptors: a man younger than 40 in good health. The CDR3 runs from the conserved cysteine through the conserved F or W. Fields, in order: V gene, clone size, J gene, D gene, CDR3 protein, CDR3 DNA. D genes are given only for firm matches. Clone sizes are given selectively: once, few, many, or a class where the clone is expanded.

TRBV18	.	TRBJ2-5	.	CASHTTNQETQYF	TGTGCCAGCCATACGACGAACCAAGAGACCCAGTACTTC
TRBV18	.	TRBJ2-3	.	CASSPNGPSTDTQYF	TGTGCCAGCTCACCCAATGGCCCTAGCACAGATACGCAGTATTTT
TRBV5-1	.	TRBJ2-5	.	CASSLGSGLGEILQETQYF	TGCGCCAGCAGCTTGGGGTCGGGGCTAGGTGAGATTCTACAAGAGACCCAGTACTTC
TRBV7-2	.	TRBJ2-3	.	CASNEIGAGDTQYF	TGTGCCAGCAACGAAATAGGGGCGGGAGATACGCAGTATTTT
TRBV18	.	TRBJ2-7	.	CASSEDRPYEQYF	TGTGCCAGCAGTGAGGACAGACCCTACGAGCAGTACTTC
TRBV27	.	TRBJ2-1	TRBD2	CASSLSITSGHNEQFF	TGTGCCAGCAGTTTATCGATAACTAGCGGGCACAATGAGCAGTTCTTC
TRBV7-8	.	TRBJ2-3	TRBD2	CASSLAASGSTDTQYF	TGTGCCAGCAGCTTAGCTGCTAGCGGGTCCACAGATACGCAGTATTTT
TRBV28	.	TRBJ1-5	TRBD1	CACTGTGEGSNQPQHF	TGTGCCTGCACCGGGACAGGAGAAGGGAGCAATCAGCCCCAGCATTTT
TRBV5-1	.	TRBJ2-7	.	CASSPLRDGSSYEQYF	TGCGCCAGCAGCCCACTCCGGGACGGCAGCTCCTACGAGCAGTACTTC
TRBV7-6	.	TRBJ2-7	TRBD2	CASSLGLAGGQSYEQYF	TGTGCCAGCAGCCTGGGACTAGCGGGAGGGCAGTCCTACGAGCAGTACTTC
TRBV5-5	.	TRBJ2-7	.	CASSWDRYEQYF	TGTGCCAGCAGCTGGGACCGCTACGAGCAGTACTTC
TRBV2	.	TRBJ2-1	TRBD2	CASSKREGHVNEQFF	TGTGCCAGCAGTAAACGGGAGGGCCACGTCAATGAGCAGTTCTTC
TRBV11-2	.	TRBJ2-3	TRBD2	CASSWGGSMQDTQYF	TGTGCCAGCAGCTGGGGCGGGAGTATGCAGGATACGCAGTATTTT
TRBV27	.	TRBJ1-5	TRBD1	CASSIQGDQPQHF	TGTGCCAGCAGTATACAGGGGGATCAGCCCCAGCATTTT
TRBV18	.	TRBJ2-7	TRBD2	CASSPPAGGYEQYF	TGTGCCAGCTCACCACCGGCGGGGGGCTACGAGCAGTACTTC
TRBV11-2	.	TRBJ2-7	TRBD2	CASSLDGWAAGAPYEQYF	TGTGCCAGCAGCTTAGACGGGTGGGCAGCGGGAGCCCCGTACGAGCAGTACTTC
TRBV5-1	.	TRBJ2-2	.	CASSLPEFQNTGELFF	TGCGCCAGCAGCCTCCCCGAGTTTCAGAACACCGGGGAGCTGTTTTTT
TRBV9	.	TRBJ2-1	TRBD1	CASSGTGGYNEQFF	TGTGCCAGCAGCGGAACAGGGGGTTACAATGAGCAGTTCTTC
TRBV12-5	.	TRBJ2-3	.	CASGLGGTDTQYF	TGTGCTAGTGGTTTGGGTGGTACAGATACGCAGTATTTT
TRBV7-9	.	TRBJ2-7	.	CASSAAGRRSYEQYF	TGTGCCAGCAGCGCGGCAGGGAGGCGCTCCTACGAGCAGTACTTC
TRBV29-1	.	TRBJ2-5	.	CSVVRGIGETQYF	TGCAGCGTTGTAAGAGGGATTGGAGAGACCCAGTACTTC
TRBV27	once	TRBJ2-7	.	CASSSRPYEQYF	TGTGCCAGCAGTTCGCGCCCCTACGAGCAGTACTTC
TRBV2	.	TRBJ1-1	.	CASSVRDEAFF	TGTGCCAGCAGTGTTAGGGATGAAGCTTTCTTT
TRBV5-4	.	TRBJ2-3	.	CASSLEGEVKYF	TGTGCCAGCAGCTTGGAGGGGGAGGTGAAGTATTTT
TRBV9	once	TRBJ2-1	TRBD1	CASSVGQGNEQFF	TGTGCCAGCAGCGTGGGACAGGGCAATGAGCAGTTCTTC
TRBV7-9	.	TRBJ1-1	.	CASSLYEQMNTEAFF	TGTGCCAGCAGCTTATATGAGCAGATGAACACTGAAGCTTTCTTT
TRBV6-5	.	TRBJ2-7	.	CASSQAGPYEQYF	TGTGCCAGCAGCCAGGCCGGACCCTACGAGCAGTACTTC
TRBV27	.	TRBJ2-2	.	CASSLSRGSLNTGELFF	TGTGCCAGCAGTTTATCGAGGGGGAGCTTAAACACCGGGGAGCTGTTTTTT
TRBV2	.	TRBJ2-7	TRBD2	CASSEALAGPYEQYF	TGTGCCAGCAGTGAAGCACTAGCGGGCCCCTACGAGCAGTACTTC
TRBV2	.	TRBJ2-1	.	CASRTNRESYNEQFF	TGTGCCAGCAGAACAAACAGGGAATCCTACAATGAGCAGTTCTTC
TRBV19	.	TRBJ2-7	TRBD2	CASSIVFRAGAYEQYF	TGTGCCAGTAGTATAGTTTTCAGAGCGGGAGCCTACGAGCAGTACTTC
TRBV29-1	once	TRBJ2-1	.	CSVEERSVIFNEQFF	TGCAGCGTTGAAGAGAGGAGTGTGATTTTCAATGAGCAGTTCTTC
TRBV5-8	.	TRBJ1-1	.	CASSSGGGTEAFF	TGTGCCAGCAGCTCCGGGGGGGGCACTGAAGCTTTCTTT
TRBV4-3	.	TRBJ1-5	TRBD1	CASSRQYGQGLILVDQPQHF	TGCGCCAGCAGCCGCCAGTACGGACAGGGTTTAATTTTGGTTGATCAGCCCCAGCATTTT
TRBV11-2	.	TRBJ1-1	TRBD1	CASSLGQGAQYEAFF	TGTGCCAGCAGCTTGGGACAGGGGGCCCAGTATGAAGCTTTCTTT
TRBV9	.	TRBJ2-5	.	CASSVGNQETQYF	TGTGCCAGCAGCGTCGGAAACCAAGAGACCCAGTACTTC
TRBV27	once	TRBJ1-1	.	CASSLQGFYTEAFF	TGTGCCAGCAGTTTACAGGGATTTTACACTGAAGCTTTCTTT
TRBV30	.	TRBJ2-1	.	CAWTGGVRDEQFF	TGTGCCTGGACAGGAGGTGTGAGGGATGAGCAGTTCTTC
TRBV27	.	TRBJ2-5	TRBD1	CASSSWYRGVDQETQYF	TGTGCCAGCAGTTCCTGGTACAGGGGGGTCGACCAAGAGACCCAGTACTTC
TRBV28	.	TRBJ2-7	TRBD1	CASSLPGQGKGEQYF	TGTGCCAGCAGTTTACCGGGACAGGGAAAGGGCGAGCAGTACTTC
TRBV10-2	.	TRBJ2-7	.	CASSELLEIWEQYF	TGCGCCAGCAGTGAGTTACTAGAGATTTGGGAGCAGTACTTC
TRBV6-1	.	TRBJ2-3	.	CASSVYRGTDTQYF	TGTGCCAGCAGTGTCTACAGGGGCACAGATACGCAGTATTTT
TRBV27	.	TRBJ2-7	TRBD2	CASSSGRLHEQYF	TGTGCCAGCAGTAGCGGGAGGCTCCACGAGCAGTACTTC
TRBV7-9	once	TRBJ1-4	TRBD1	CASSSDRGGFNEKLFF	TGTGCCAGCAGCTCAGACAGGGGCGGTTTTAATGAAAAACTGTTTTTT
TRBV2	.	TRBJ1-4	.	CASSEANTGRNEKLFF	TGTGCCAGCAGTGAAGCGAACACGGGACGCAATGAAAAACTGTTTTTT
TRBV27	.	TRBJ2-5	.	CASRSGETQYF	TGTGCCAGCCGGAGTGGGGAGACCCAGTACTTC